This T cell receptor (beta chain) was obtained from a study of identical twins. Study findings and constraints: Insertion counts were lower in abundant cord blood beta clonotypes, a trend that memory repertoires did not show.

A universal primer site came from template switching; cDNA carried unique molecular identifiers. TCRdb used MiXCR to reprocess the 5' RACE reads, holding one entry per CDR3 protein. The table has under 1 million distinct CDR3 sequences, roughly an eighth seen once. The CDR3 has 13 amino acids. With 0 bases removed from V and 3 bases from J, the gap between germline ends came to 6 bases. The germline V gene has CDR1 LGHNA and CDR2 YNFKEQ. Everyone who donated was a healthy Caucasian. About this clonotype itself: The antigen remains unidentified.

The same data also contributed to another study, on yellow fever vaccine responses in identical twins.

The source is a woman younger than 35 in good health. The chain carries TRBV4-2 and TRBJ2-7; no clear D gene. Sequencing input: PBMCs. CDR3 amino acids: CASSQEVGYEQYF. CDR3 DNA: TGTGCCAGCAGCCAAGAAGTGGGCTACGAGCAGTACTTC.